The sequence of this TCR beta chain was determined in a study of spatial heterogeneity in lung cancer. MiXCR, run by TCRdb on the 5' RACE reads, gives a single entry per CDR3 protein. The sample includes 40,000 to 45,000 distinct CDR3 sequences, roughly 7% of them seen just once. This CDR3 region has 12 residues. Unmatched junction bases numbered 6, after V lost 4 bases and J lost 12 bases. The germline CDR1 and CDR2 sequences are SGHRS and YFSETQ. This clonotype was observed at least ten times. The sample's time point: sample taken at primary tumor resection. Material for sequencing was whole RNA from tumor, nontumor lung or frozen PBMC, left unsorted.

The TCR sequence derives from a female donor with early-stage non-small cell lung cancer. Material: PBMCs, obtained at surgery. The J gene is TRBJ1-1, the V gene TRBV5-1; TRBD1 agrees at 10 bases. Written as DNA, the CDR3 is TGCGCCAGCAGCGGCGACAGGGGGCTAACTTTCTTT. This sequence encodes CASSGDRGLTFF.